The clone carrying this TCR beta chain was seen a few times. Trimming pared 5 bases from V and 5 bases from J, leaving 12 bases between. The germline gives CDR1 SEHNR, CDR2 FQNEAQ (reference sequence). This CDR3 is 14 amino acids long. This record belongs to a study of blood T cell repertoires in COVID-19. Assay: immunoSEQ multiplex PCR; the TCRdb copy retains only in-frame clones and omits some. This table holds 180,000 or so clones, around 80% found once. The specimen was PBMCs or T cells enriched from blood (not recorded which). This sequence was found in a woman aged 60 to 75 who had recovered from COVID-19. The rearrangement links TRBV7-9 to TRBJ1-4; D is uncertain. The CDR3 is CASSRRETNEKLFF. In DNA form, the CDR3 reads TGTGCCAGCAGCCGTCGGGAGACCAATGAAAAACTGTTTTTT.